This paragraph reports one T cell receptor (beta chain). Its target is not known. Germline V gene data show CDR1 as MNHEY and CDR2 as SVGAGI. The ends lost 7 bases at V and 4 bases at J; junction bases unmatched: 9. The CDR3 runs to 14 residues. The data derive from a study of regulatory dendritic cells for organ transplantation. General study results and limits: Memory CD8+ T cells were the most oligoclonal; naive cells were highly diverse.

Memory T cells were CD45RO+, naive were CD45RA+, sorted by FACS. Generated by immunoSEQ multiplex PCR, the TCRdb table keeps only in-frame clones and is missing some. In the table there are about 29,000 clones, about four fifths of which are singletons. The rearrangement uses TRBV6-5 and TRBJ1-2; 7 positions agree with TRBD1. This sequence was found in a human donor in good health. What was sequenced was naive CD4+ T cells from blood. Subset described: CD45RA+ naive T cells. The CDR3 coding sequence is TGTGCCAGCACCCAAACGACAGGGATCTATGGCTACACCTTC. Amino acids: CASTQTTGIYGYTF.